The 4 T cell receptor beta chains below come from one sample, sequenced in a study of T-cell reconstitution after alpha-beta-depleted transplantation in children. Preparation of the TCRbeta library was carried out with unique molecular identifiers. A single record per CDR3 protein comes from TCRdb applying MiXCR to the PCR reads. The sample consists of approximately 640,000 distinct CDR3 sequences, 16% of them appearing once. Sequenced material: PBMCs from the stem cell graft donor, taken from the stem cell graft. The receptors were gathered from a human donor who donated a stem cell graft to a child with acute myeloid leukemia.

This clonotype was detected ten times or more. The chain employs TRBV5-1 and TRBJ2-7; D not resolved. There are 15 residues in the CDR3. Trimming stripped 0 bases from V and 0 bases from J, with 10 bases between. Germline lookup yields CDR1 SGHRS and CDR2 YFSETQ. The DNA for the CDR3 is TGCGCCAGCAGCTTGGCACCTTTGAGCTCCTACGAGCAGTACGTC. Protein product: CASSLAPLSSYEQYV.

This clonotype occurred many times. The gene calls are TRBV12-3 or TRBV12-4 and TRBJ2-7; 8 bases match TRBD2. V lost 6 bases and J lost 3; bases outside the gene matches: 7. This CDR3 is built from 14 residues. Written as DNA, the CDR3 is TGTGCCAGCAGAACCGGGACTAGAGACTACGAGCAGTACTTC. It specifies CASRTGTRDYEQYF.

This clonotype was counted only a few times. V gene TRBV12-3 or TRBV12-4 combines with J gene TRBJ2-1; 10 nucleotides line up with TRBD2. This CDR3 has 16 amino acids. V lost 7 bases, J lost 8 bases, and 14 bases stayed unmatched. The CDR3: CASTLGNSGGFDEQFF. CDR3 nucleotide sequence: TGTGCCAGCACCCTAGGGAATAGCGGGGGGTTCGATGAGCAGTTCTTC.

This clonotype has more than one count but fewer than ten. J is TRBJ2-7 and V is TRBV7-9, with D perhaps matching TRBD2 (6 bases). The CDR3 loop spans 12 amino acids. The ends were cut back, 5 bases at V and 4 bases at J, with 9 bases in the middle. Germline loops: CDR1 SEHNR, CDR2 FQNEAQ (reference sequence). The DNA of the CDR3 is TGTGCCAGCAGCACGACTAGTTACGAGCAGTACTTC. Its protein product is CASSTTSYEQYF.